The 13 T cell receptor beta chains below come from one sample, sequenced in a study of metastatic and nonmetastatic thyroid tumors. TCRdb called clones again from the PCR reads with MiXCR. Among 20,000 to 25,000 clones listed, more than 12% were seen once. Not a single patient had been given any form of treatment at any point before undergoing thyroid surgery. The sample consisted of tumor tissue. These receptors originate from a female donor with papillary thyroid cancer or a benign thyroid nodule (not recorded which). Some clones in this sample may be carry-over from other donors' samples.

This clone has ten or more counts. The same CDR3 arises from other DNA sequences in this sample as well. The CDR3 bases are TGCAGCGCAGGGACTAGCGGGGGGGTTTCAGATACGCAGTATTTT. It encodes CSAGTSGGVSDTQYF. This chain uses TRBV29-1 with TRBJ2-3; 16 bases agree with TRBD2. The CDR3 has 15 amino acids. V shed 7 bases, J shed 4 bases, and the junction held 5 bases outside the gene matches. Germline CDR1 and CDR2: SQVTM and ANQGSEA.

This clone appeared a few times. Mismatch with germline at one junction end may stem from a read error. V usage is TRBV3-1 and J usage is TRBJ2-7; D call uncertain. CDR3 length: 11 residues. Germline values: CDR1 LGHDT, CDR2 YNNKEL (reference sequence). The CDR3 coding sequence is TGTGCCATCAGCCAAGCATCCGAGCAGTACTTC. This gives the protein CAISQASEQYF.

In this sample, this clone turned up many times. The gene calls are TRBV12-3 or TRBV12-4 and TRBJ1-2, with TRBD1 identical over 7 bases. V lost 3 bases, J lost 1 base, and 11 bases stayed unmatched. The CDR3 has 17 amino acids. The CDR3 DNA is TGTGCCAGCAGTTTTAGGAGGCGGAGGACAGGTAACTATGGCTACACCTTC. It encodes CASSFRRRRTGNYGYTF.

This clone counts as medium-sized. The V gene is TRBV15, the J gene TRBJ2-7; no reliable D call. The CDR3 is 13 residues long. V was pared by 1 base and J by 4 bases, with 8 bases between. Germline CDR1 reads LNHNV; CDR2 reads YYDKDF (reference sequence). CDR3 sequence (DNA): TGTGCCACCAGCAGAGGCAGCAAGTACGAGCAGTACTTC. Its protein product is CATSRGSKYEQYF.

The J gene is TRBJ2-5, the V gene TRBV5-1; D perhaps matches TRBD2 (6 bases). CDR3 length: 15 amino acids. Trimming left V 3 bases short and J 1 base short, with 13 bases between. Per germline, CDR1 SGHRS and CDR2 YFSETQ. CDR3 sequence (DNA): TGCGCCAGCAGCTCTGCGGGGTGTCTCCAAGAGACCCAGTACTTC. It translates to CASSSAGCLQETQYF.

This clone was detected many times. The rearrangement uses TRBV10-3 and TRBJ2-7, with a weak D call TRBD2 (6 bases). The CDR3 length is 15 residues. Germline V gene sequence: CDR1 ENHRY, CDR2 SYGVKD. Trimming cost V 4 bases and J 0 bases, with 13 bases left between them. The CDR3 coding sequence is TGTGCCATCAGTGGGTGGGACTTGAGCTCCTACGAGCAGTACTTC. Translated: CAISGWDLSSYEQYF.

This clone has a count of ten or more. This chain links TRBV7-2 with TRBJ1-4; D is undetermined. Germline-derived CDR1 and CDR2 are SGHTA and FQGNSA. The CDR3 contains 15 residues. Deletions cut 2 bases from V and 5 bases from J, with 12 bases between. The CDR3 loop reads CASSLLIGGNEKLFF. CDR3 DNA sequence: TGTGCCAGCAGCTTATTAATCGGCGGGAATGAAAAACTGTTTTTT.

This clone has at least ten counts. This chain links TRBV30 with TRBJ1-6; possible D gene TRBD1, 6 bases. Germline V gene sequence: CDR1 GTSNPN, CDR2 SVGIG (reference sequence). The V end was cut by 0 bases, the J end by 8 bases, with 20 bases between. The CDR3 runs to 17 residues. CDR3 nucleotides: TGTGCCTGGAGTGTAATAAATCAGGGCAGGGGCTATTCACCCCTCCACTTT. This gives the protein CAWSVINQGRGYSPLHF.

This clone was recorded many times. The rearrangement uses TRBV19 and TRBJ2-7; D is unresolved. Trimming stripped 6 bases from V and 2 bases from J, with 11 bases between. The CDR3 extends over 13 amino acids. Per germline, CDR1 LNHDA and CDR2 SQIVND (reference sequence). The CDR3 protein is CASRGGPPYEQYF. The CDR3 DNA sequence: TGTGCCAGTAGAGGCGGTCCACCCTACGAGCAGTACTTC.

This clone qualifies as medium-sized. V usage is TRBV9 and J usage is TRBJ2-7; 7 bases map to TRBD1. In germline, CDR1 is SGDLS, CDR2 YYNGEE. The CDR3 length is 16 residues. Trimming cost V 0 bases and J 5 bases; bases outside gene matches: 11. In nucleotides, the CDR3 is TGTGCCAGCAGCGTAGACCTCAAGGGGGCGAAAGACGAGCAGTACTTC. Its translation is CASSVDLKGAKDEQYF.

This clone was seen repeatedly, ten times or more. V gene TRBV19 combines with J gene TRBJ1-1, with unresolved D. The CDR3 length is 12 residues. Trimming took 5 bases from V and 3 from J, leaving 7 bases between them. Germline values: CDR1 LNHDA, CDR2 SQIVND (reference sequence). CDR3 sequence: CASSLADTEAFF. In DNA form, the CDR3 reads TGTGCCAGTAGTTTGGCAGACACTGAAGCTTTCTTT. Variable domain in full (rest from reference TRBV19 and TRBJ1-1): DGGITQSPKYLFRKEGQNVTLSCEQNLNHDAMYWYRQDPGQGLRLIYYSQIVNDFQKGDIAEGYSVSREKKESFPLTVTSAQKNPTAFYLCASSLADTEAFFGQGTRLTVV.

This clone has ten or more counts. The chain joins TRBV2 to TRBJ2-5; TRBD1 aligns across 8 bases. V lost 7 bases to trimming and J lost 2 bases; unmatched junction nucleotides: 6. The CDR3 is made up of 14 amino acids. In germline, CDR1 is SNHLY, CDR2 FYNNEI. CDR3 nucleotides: TGTGCCAGCAATATACAGGGGGGACAAGAGACCCAGTACTTC. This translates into CASNIQGGQETQYF.

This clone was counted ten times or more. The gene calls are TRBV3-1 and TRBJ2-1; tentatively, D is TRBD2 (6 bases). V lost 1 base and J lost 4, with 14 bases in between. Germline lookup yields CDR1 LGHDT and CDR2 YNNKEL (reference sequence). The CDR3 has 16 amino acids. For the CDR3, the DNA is TGTGCCAGCAGCCAAGGAGGAATAGCGGCATACAATGAGCAGTTCTTC. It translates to CASSQGGIAAYNEQFF.